Each of the 9 T cell receptor beta chains below was sequenced from the same sample in a study of T cells after yellow fever vaccination. MiXCR, run by TCRdb on the 5' RACE reads, gives a single entry per CDR3 protein. Of under 250,000 distinct CDR3 sequences listed, 6.9% are singletons. The sample consisted of CD4+ T cells sorted from PBMCs, taken 15 days after the yellow fever booster vaccination. The receptors shown here come from a young man who received the YFV17D yellow fever vaccine.

This clonotype came up many times. V gene TRBV10-2 combines with J gene TRBJ2-1; 7 bases fit TRBD2. Germline trimming cut 5 bases from V and 4 bases from J; bases unmatched to any gene: 5. Per germline, CDR1 WSHSY and CDR2 SAAADI. The CDR3 extends over 14 amino acids. CDR3 bases: TGCGCCAGCAGTCCTACTAGCGTATACAATGAGCAGTTCTTC. Encoded protein: CASSPTSVYNEQFF.

This clonotype was seen ten or more times. The chain has TRBV15 and TRBJ1-3, with D unclear. Between the trimmed V and J ends, which lost 3 bases and 8 bases, there was a span of 5 bases. Germline CDR1 and CDR2: LNHNV and YYDKDF (reference sequence). The CDR3 totals 11 residues. The CDR3, as DNA: TGTGCCACCAGCAGTATGGACACCATATATTTT. Translation: CATSSMDTIYF. The variable domain in full, with the rest retrieved from reference TRBV15 and TRBJ1-3, is DAMVIQNPRYQVTQFGKPVTLSCSQTLNHNVMYWYQQKSSQAPKLLFHYYDKDFNNEADTPDNFQSRRPNTSFCFLDIRSPGLGDTAMYLCATSSMDTIYFGEGSWLTVV.

The table lists this clonotype with many counts. The chain has TRBV24-1 and TRBJ2-1; no definite D call. There are 14 residues in the CDR3. Per the germline V gene, CDR1 is KGHDR and CDR2 is SFDVKD. V lost 6 bases and J lost 2, with 10 bases in between. The CDR3 coding sequence is TGTGCCACCAGTCCAGCAGATACCTACAATGAGCAGTTCTTC. This translates into CATSPADTYNEQFF.

This clonotype was recorded at least ten times. The rearrangement links TRBV7-2 to TRBJ2-3; D not resolved. The CDR3 runs to 12 residues. V lost 5 bases, J lost 6 bases, and 9 bases lay in between. Germline CDR1 is SGHTA and CDR2 is FQGNSA. CDR3 sequence (DNA): TGTGCCAGCAGCCACCTGTTCGATACGCAGTATTTT. Translation: CASSHLFDTQYF.

This clonotype has more than one count but fewer than ten. V and J are TRBV7-2 and TRBJ2-7, with TRBD2 matching 8 bases. Germline CDR1 SGHTA, CDR2 FQGNSA. The length of the CDR3 is 16 residues. Trimming removed 5 bases from V and 3 bases from J; junction bases left unmatched: 12. CDR3 protein: CASSPSPRTSSYEQYF. In DNA, the CDR3 is TGTGCCAGCAGCCCATCCCCGAGGACTAGCAGCTACGAGCAGTACTTC.

The chain carries TRBV6-2 or TRBV6-3 and TRBJ2-2; 9 nucleotides line up with TRBD1. Per germline, CDR1 MNHEY and CDR2 SVGEGT. The length of the CDR3 is 16 residues. The ends lost 8 bases at V and 1 base at J; junction bases unmatched: 8. Written as DNA, the CDR3 is TGTGCCAGCCGAGCGATGGGACAGGGGAACACCGGGGAGCTGTTTTTT. Translated, it gives CASRAMGQGNTGELFF.

This clonotype was observed at least ten times. The J gene is TRBJ2-7, the V gene TRBV3-1; 12 bases match TRBD2. Trimming removed 1 base from V and 4 bases from J; junction bases left unmatched: 2. This CDR3 is built from 15 residues. In germline, CDR1 is LGHDT, CDR2 YNNKEL (reference sequence). CDR3 residues: CASSQGTSGIYEQYF. The CDR3 bases are TGTGCCAGCAGCCAAGGGACTAGCGGGATTTACGAGCAGTACTTC.

Many counts were recorded for this clonotype. The V gene is TRBV6-2 or TRBV6-3, the J gene TRBJ1-5; D gene unclear. This CDR3 spans 13 amino acids. Deletions cut 2 bases from V and 5 bases from J, with 7 bases between. Germline loops: CDR1 MNHEY, CDR2 SVGEGT. The CDR3 DNA sequence: TGTGCCAGCAGTTACCTGGGAGATCAGCCCCAGCATTTT. It is translated as CASSYLGDQPQHF.

This chain links TRBV19 with TRBJ2-6; D might be TRBD1 (5 bases). This CDR3 has 15 amino acids. The V gene's germline CDR1 is LNHDA and CDR2 SQIVND (reference sequence). Trimming cost V 5 bases and J 5 bases, with 13 bases left between them. CDR3 in DNA: TGTGCCAGTAGTCCTACCAGGGTCTGGGCCAACGTCCTGACTTTC. Its translation is CASSPTRVWANVLTF.